Below, one TCR beta chain is given with its context. Via MiXCR, TCRdb re-called the RT-PCR reads, giving one row per CDR3 protein. The table shows 95,000 to 120,000 distinct CDR3 sequences, with roughly 35% occurring only once. The germline CDR1 and CDR2 sequences are LGHNA and YSLEER. The CDR3 extends over 14 amino acids. V lost 4 bases to trimming and J lost 7 bases, with 16 bases between them. This record comes from a study of patients and donors after allogeneic stem cell transplantation. This clonotype originated in a human donor who was either an allogeneic HSCT recipient or a stem cell or donor lymphocyte infusion donor (not recorded which). It is not recorded whose cells these are; they may come from a transplant donor. This chain joins TRBV4-3 and TRBJ1-2, with D perhaps TRBD1 (6 bases). Specimen: blood, either unsorted or a sorted T cell fraction (not recorded which). CDR3 bases: TGCGCCAGCAGCCCCCCAGGGGCCTGGGGTGGCTACACCTTC. Encoded protein: CASSPPGAWGGYTF.